This T cell receptor beta chain is from a study of human T cells and chemical hapten exposure. CDR1 is SEHNR and CDR2 is FQNEAQ in the germline V gene (reference sequence). The J segment lost 7 bases and the V segment lost 8 bases, leaving 18 bases of the junction unmatched. This CDR3 is built from 19 residues. About this clonotype itself: The antigen remains undetermined.

Time point defined: patch test 1, 2 weeks after DPC sensitization. This sample's treatment: therapeutic diphenylcyclopropenone sensitization with weekly scalp DPC. TCRdb recomputed calls from the RACE reads with MiXCR, one row per CDR3 protein. The sample contains about 100,000 distinct CDR3 sequences, approximately 11% of which appear only once. General study findings and limits: While controls formed fewer of them, expanded TCRs formed significantly more large CDR3 similarity clusters.

The sequenced sample was whole blood, obtained in connection with sensitization to the hapten diphenylcyclopropenone (DPC). V is TRBV7-9 and J is TRBJ2-2; TRBD2 aligns across 14 bases. The source is a middle-aged woman with alopecia areata. Some clones in this sample may be carry-over from other donors' samples. This chain's CDR3 is CASGISGTSGSWWIGELFF. As DNA, the CDR3 is TGTGCCAGCGGCATCTCCGGGACTAGCGGGAGCTGGTGGATCGGGGAGCTGTTTTTT.